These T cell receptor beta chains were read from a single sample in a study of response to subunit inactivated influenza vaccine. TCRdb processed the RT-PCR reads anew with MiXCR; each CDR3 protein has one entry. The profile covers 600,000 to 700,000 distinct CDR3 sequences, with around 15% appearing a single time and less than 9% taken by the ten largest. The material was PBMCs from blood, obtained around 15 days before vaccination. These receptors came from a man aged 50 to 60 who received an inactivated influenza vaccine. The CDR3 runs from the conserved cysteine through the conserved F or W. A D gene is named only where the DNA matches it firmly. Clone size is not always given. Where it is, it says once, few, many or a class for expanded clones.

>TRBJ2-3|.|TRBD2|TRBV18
CASSPSLSAGVTDTQYF
TGTGCCAGCTCACCATCTTTATCAGCGGGAGTCACAGATACGCAGTATTTT
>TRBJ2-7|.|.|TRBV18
CASSPNRQNYEQYF
TGTGCCAGCTCACCAAATCGGCAGAACTACGAGCAGTACTTC
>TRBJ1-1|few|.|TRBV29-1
CSVELTEAFF
TGCAGCGTTGAACTCACTGAAGCTTTCTTT
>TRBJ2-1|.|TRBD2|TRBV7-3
CASSRGGSHNEQFF
TGTGCCAGCAGCCGGGGGGGGTCCCACAATGAGCAGTTCTTC
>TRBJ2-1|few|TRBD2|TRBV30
CAWSVLSGRAYNEQFF
TGTGCCTGGAGTGTACTTAGCGGGAGGGCCTACAATGAGCAGTTCTTC
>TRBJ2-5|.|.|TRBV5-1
CASSLESGGQETQYF
TGCGCCAGCAGCCTAGAGTCCGGGGGTCAAGAGACCCAGTACTTC
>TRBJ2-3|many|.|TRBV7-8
CASSPPRADTQYF
TGTGCCAGCAGCCCCCCTAGGGCAGATACGCAGTATTTT
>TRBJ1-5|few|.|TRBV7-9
CASSFGVYQPQHF
TGTGCCAGCAGCTTTGGAGTATACCAGCCCCAGCATTTT
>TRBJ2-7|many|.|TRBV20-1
CSARDHGGNYYEQYF
TGCAGTGCTAGAGATCATGGGGGAAATTATTACGAGCAGTACTTC
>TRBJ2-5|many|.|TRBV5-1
CASSSLWEETQYF
TGCGCCAGCAGCTCCCTTTGGGAAGAGACCCAGTACTTC
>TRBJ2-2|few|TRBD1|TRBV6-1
CASRTGFTGELFF
TGTGCCAGCAGGACAGGGTTCACCGGGGAGCTGTTTTTT
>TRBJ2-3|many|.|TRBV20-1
CSARYEGDTQYF
TGCAGTGCTAGATACGAGGGAGATACGCAGTATTTT
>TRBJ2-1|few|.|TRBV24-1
CATSDPGTQYNEQFF
TGTGCCACCAGTGACCCCGGGACACAATACAATGAGCAGTTCTTC
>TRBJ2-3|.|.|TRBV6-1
CASSTAARDTDTQYF
TGTGCCAGCAGTACCGCGGCCAGGGACACAGATACGCAGTATTTT
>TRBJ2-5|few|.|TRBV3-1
CASSQDPSGGSRFRETQYF
TGTGCCAGCAGCCAAGATCCCTCCGGGGGTAGCAGGTTCCGAGAGACCCAGTACTTC
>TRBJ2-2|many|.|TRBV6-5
CASSYSNALVWYTGELFF
TGTGCCAGCAGTTACTCGAACGCACTAGTCTGGTACACCGGGGAGCTGTTTTTT
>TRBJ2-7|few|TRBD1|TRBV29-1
CSVEGTDRGYEQYF
TGCAGCGTTGAAGGTACCGACAGGGGCTACGAGCAGTACTTC
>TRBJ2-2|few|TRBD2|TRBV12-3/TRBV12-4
CASTQWSGGTGELFF
TGTGCCAGCACCCAGTGGAGCGGGGGTACCGGGGAGCTGTTTTTT
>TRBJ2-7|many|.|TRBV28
CASSFPLGEQYF
TGTGCCAGCAGTTTCCCCCTGGGAGAGCAGTACTTC
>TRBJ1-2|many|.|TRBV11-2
CASSPRGGLGYGYTF
TGTGCCAGCAGCCCGCGGGGGGGTTTGGGCTATGGCTACACCTTC
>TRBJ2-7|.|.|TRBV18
CASSPPEDLYEQYF
TGTGCCAGCTCACCACCGGAGGACCTCTACGAGCAGTACTTC
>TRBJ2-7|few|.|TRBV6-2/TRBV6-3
CASSKGETYEQYF
TGTGCCAGCAGTAAAGGGGAAACCTACGAGCAGTACTTC
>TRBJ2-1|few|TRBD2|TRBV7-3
CASSLGVSGNNEQFF
TGTGCCAGCAGCTTAGGGGTTAGCGGGAACAATGAGCAGTTCTTC
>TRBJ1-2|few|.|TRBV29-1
CSATPTGGNGYTF
TGCAGCGCAACTCCAACGGGAGGGAATGGCTACACCTTC
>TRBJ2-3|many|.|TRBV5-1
CASSSGHRDTDTQYF
TGCGCCAGCAGCTCCGGACACCGTGACACAGATACGCAGTATTTT
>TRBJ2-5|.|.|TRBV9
CASSATGANQETQYF
TGTGCCAGCAGCGCGACGGGGGCCAACCAAGAGACCCAGTACTTC
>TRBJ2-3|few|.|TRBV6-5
CASSYSRHTDTQYF
TGTGCCAGCAGTTACTCGAGGCACACAGATACGCAGTATTTT
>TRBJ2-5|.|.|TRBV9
CASGVGETQYF
TGTGCCAGCGGGGTCGGGGAGACCCAGTACTTC
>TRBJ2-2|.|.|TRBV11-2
CASSQVRGSTGELFF
TGTGCCAGCAGCCAAGTGAGGGGTTCCACCGGGGAGCTGTTTTTT
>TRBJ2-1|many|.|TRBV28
CASSTFHEQFF
TGTGCCAGCAGTACTTTCCATGAGCAGTTCTTC
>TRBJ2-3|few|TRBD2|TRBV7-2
CASSSAVTSVDTQYF
TGTGCCAGCAGCTCGGCCGTTACTAGCGTCGATACGCAGTATTTT
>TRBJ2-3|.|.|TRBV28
CASQAPLADTQYF
TGTGCCAGCCAAGCACCTCTAGCGGATACGCAGTATTTT
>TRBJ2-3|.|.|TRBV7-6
CASSLYGGRGDTQYF
TGTGCCAGCAGCTTATACGGGGGGCGGGGAGATACGCAGTATTTT
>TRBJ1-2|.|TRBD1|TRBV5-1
CASSLEGQGAYGYTF
TGCGCCAGCAGCTTGGAGGGACAGGGGGCGTATGGCTACACCTTC
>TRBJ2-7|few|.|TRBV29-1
CSVGTSISEQYF
TGCAGCGTTGGGACAAGCATCAGCGAGCAGTACTTC
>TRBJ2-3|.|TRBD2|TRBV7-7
CASSLGTSGAGDTQYF
TGTGCCAGCAGCTTAGGGACTAGCGGGGCCGGAGATACGCAGTATTTT
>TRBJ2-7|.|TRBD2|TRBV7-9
CASSTGLAGAWGEQYF
TGTGCCAGCAGCACCGGACTAGCGGGAGCTTGGGGAGAGCAGTACTTC
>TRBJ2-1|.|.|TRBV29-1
CSVFNVEQFF
TGCAGCGTATTCAATGTTGAGCAGTTCTTC
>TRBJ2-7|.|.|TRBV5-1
CASSLPSTGISYEQYF
TGCGCCAGCAGCTTGCCCTCGACAGGAATCTCCTACGAGCAGTACTTC
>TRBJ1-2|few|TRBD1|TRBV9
CASSSYDREGLREGYTF
TGTGCCAGCAGCTCGTACGACAGGGAAGGACTAAGAGAGGGCTACACCTTC
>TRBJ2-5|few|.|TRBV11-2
CASSLERVALETQYF
TGTGCCAGCAGCTTAGAACGGGTCGCGTTAGAGACCCAGTACTTC
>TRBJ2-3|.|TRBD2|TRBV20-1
CSAPGTSGTSTDTQYF
TGCAGTGCTCCCGGGACTAGCGGGACTAGCACAGATACGCAGTATTTT
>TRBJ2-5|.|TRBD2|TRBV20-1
CSASPSGGFQETQYF
TGCAGTGCTAGTCCTAGCGGGGGGTTCCAAGAGACCCAGTACTTC
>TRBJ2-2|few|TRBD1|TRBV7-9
CASSPSDRVTGELFF
TGTGCCAGCAGCCCCTCGGACAGGGTCACCGGGGAGCTGTTTTTT
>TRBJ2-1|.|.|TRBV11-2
CASSLGVFYNEQFF
TGTGCCAGCAGCTTAGGGGTTTTCTACAATGAGCAGTTCTTC
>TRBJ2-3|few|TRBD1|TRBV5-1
CASSLRTGGTDTQYF
TGCGCCAGCAGCTTGAGGACAGGGGGCACAGATACGCAGTATTTT
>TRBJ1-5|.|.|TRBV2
CASSNERNSNQPQHF
TGTGCCAGCTCGAATGAGAGGAATAGCAATCAGCCCCAGCATTTT
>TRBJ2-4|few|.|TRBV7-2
CASSLRGGNRNIQYF
TGTGCCAGCAGCTTACGAGGGGGAAATAGAAACATTCAGTACTTC
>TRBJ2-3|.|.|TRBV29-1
CSVAQGGSTDTQYF
TGCAGCGTTGCGCAGGGGGGGAGCACAGATACGCAGTATTTT